This entry lists 11 T cell receptor beta chains sequenced from one sample in a study of blood T cell repertoires in COVID-19. This table comes from immunoSEQ multiplex PCR, and its TCRdb copy is limited to in-frame clones, with some not included. Of approximately 450,000 clones in the sample, roughly 89% were seen once. The sequenced material came from peripheral blood. The receptors stem from a woman aged 25 to 39 with acute or convalescent COVID-19.

This clone turned up a few times. The V and J genes are TRBV20-1 and TRBJ2-5; D remains ambiguous. V shed 3 bases and J shed 5 bases, with 4 bases lying between them. This CDR3 region has 10 residues. Germline assignment: CDR1 DFQATT and CDR2 SNEGSKA (reference sequence). CDR3 DNA sequence: TGCAGTGCTAGGGAGGAGACCCAGTACTTC. It codes for CSAREETQYF.

This clone was counted only a few times. J is TRBJ1-3 and V is TRBV6-4; D is unclear. This CDR3 is 15 amino acids long. Germline V gene sequence: CDR1 MRHNA, CDR2 SNTAGT. The V end lost 0 bases, the J end lost 2 bases, and 8 bases lay between the germline ends. CDR3 residues: CASSDSRAPGNTIYF. The CDR3 coding sequence is TGTGCCAGCAGTGACTCGAGGGCGCCTGGAAACACCATATATTTT.

The rearrangement links TRBV13 to TRBJ1-3; D unresolved. The CDR3 runs 14 residues. Germline CDR1 reads PRHDT; CDR2 reads FYEKMQ (reference sequence). Trimming removed 2 bases from V and 2 bases from J, with 7 bases in between. The CDR3 sequence: CASSLHSPGNTIYF. CDR3 sequence (DNA): TGTGCCAGCAGCTTACACAGCCCTGGAAACACCATATATTTT.

V is TRBV6-5 and J is TRBJ2-1; D uncertain. V lost 6 bases and J lost 8, with 20 bases in between. In germline, CDR1 is MNHEY, CDR2 SVGAGI. This CDR3 is 15 amino acids long. Here the CDR3 reads CASRLLDPRSYEQFF. For the CDR3, the DNA is TGTGCCAGCAGACTATTAGACCCACGTTCATATGAGCAGTTCTTC.

This chain connects TRBV21-1 to TRBJ2-7; the table's D call, TRBD1, was not checked against the DNA. TRBV21-1 is classified as a pseudogene. The CDR3 consists of 15 residues. The CDR3 is CASSKWTGINYEQYF. The CDR3 DNA reads TGTGCCAGCAGCAAATGGACAGGCATCAACTACGAGCAGTACTTC.

The chain combines TRBV30 with TRBJ1-1; D unresolved. Germline V gives CDR1 GTSNPN, CDR2 SVGIG (reference sequence). V was pared by 4 bases and J by 6 bases, with 18 bases between. The CDR3 spans 14 residues. The CDR3 region has the DNA TGTGCCTGGATCCCATCTTCCGGGGATGCTGAAGCTTTCTTT. Its protein product is CAWIPSSGDAEAFF.

The rearrangement joins TRBV7-3 to TRBJ2-1; D is possibly TRBD1 (6 bases). The CDR3 has 15 amino acids. V was shortened by 0 bases and J by 5 bases, with 11 bases between the two germline ends. Germline assignment: CDR1 SGHTA and CDR2 FQGTGA. The CDR3 region has the DNA TGTGCCAGCAGCTTAACGGTTAGGGGGAACAATGAGCAGTTCTTC. Translated, it gives CASSLTVRGNNEQFF.

The gene calls are TRBV19 and TRBJ1-2, with 11 positions matching TRBD1. The germline CDR1 and CDR2 sequences are LNHDA and SQIVND (reference sequence). The CDR3 runs 15 residues. Trimming cost V 7 bases and J 6 bases; bases outside gene matches: 10. DNA of the CDR3: TGTGCCAGTACTCCTAGGACAGGGGGCATAAATGGCTACACCTTC. Protein sequence: CASTPRTGGINGYTF.

The chain recombines TRBV5-1 with TRBJ2-5; 11 bases map to TRBD2. Per the germline V gene, CDR1 is SGHRS and CDR2 is YFSETQ. CDR3 size: 17 residues. After removal of 0 bases from V and 0 bases from J, the junction contained 4 bases not matched to a gene. CDR3 in amino acids: CASSLGLAGPHQETQYF. The CDR3 DNA follows: TGCGCCAGCAGCTTGGGACTAGCGGGGCCCCACCAAGAGACCCAGTACTTC. The entire variable domain, with the rest obtained from reference TRBV5-1 and TRBJ2-5, is as follows: KAGVTQTPRYLIKTRGQQVTLSCSPISGHRSVSWYQQTPGQGLQFLFEYFSETQRNKGNFPGRFSGRQFSNSRSEMNVSTLELGDSALYLCASSLGLAGPHQETQYFGPGTRLLVL.

The chain recombines TRBV4-1 with TRBJ1-4, with D maybe TRBD1 (5 bases). Looked up from germline, CDR1 is MGHRA and CDR2 is YSYEKL. Trimming took 1 base from V and 6 from J, leaving 15 bases between them. The CDR3 has 16 residues. The CDR3 nucleotides read TGCGCCAGCAGCCAAGGTTTAAGGGTAGGGGATGAAAAACTGTTTTTT. Translation: CASSQGLRVGDEKLFF.

The chain joins TRBV19 to TRBJ2-7; 10 bases agree with TRBD1. This CDR3 comprises 14 residues. J gave up 5 bases and V 7 bases, and 8 bases lay outside the gene matches. CDR1 LNHDA and CDR2 SQIVND come from the germline V gene (reference sequence). CDR3 DNA: TGTGCCAGTACGGGAGGGACAGGGGTTAACGAGCAGTACTTC. Translation: CASTGGTGVNEQYF. The full variable domain, with the rest looked up from reference TRBV19 and TRBJ2-7, is DGGITQSPKYLFRKEGQNVTLSCEQNLNHDAMYWYRQDPGQGLRLIYYSQIVNDFQKGDIAEGYSVSREKKESFPLTVTSAQKNPTAFYLCASTGGTGVNEQYFGPGTRLTVT.